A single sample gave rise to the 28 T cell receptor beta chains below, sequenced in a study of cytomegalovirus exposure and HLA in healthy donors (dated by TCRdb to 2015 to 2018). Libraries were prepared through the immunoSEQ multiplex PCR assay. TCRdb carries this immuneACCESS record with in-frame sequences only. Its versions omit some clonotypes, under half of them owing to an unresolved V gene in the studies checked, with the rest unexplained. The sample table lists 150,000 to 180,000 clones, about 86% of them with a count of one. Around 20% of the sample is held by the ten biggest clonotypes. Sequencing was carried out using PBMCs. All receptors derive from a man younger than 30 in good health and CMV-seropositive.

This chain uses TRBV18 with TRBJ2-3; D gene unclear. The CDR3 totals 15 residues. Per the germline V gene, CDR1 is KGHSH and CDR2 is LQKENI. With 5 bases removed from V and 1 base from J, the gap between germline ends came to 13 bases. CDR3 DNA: TGTGCCAGCTCAAGCCCGACCCTAGGCACAGATACGCAGTATTTT. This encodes CASSSPTLGTDTQYF. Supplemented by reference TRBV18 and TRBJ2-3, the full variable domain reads NAGVMQNPRHLVRRRGQEARLRCSPMKGHSHVYWYRQLPEEGLKFMVYLQKENIIDESGMPKERFSAEFPKEGPSILRIQQVVRGDSAAYFCASSSPTLGTDTQYFGPGTRLTVL.

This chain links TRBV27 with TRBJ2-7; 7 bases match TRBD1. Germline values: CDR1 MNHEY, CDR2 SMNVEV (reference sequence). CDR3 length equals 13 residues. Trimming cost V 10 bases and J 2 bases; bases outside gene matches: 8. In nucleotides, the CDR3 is TGTGCCACCTCCCGGGACAGCACCTACGAGCAGTACTTC. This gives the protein CATSRDSTYEQYF.

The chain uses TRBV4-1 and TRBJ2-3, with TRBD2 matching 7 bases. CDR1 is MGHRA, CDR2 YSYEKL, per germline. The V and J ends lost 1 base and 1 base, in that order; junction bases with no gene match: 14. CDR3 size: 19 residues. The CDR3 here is CASSQGAGRAARRTDTQYF. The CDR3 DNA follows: TGCGCCAGCAGCCAAGGAGCGGGGAGGGCCGCCCGTCGCACAGATACGCAGTATTTT.

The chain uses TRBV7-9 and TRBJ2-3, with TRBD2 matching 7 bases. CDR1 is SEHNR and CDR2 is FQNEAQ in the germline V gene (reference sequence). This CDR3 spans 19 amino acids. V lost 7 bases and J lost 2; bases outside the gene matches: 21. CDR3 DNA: TGTGCCAGCACCCCCGGGGGGACCAGTTTACGCGGACTCACAGATACGCAGTATTTT. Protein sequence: CASTPGGTSLRGLTDTQYF.

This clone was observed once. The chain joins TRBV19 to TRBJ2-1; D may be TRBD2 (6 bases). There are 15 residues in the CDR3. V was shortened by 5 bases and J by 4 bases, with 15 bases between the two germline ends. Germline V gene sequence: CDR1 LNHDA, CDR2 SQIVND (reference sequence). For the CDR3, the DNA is TGTGCCAGTAGTGGTGGTCTAGCGCCGTACAATGAGCAGTTCTTC. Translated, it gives CASSGGLAPYNEQFF.

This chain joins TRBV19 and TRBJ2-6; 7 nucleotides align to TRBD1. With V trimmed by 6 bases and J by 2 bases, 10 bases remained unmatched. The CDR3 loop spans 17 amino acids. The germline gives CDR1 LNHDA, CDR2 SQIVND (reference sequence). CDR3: CASSSLYRGAGANVLTF. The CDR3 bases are TGTGCCAGTAGCTCTCTTTACAGGGGAGCTGGGGCCAACGTCCTGACTTTC.

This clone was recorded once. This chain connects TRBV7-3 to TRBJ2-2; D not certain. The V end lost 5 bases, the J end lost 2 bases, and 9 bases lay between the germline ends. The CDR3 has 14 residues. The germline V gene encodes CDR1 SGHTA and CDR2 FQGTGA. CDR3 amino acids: CASSSLGNTGELFF. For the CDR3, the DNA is TGTGCCAGCAGCAGCCTGGGCAACACCGGGGAGCTGTTTTTT.

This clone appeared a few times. The CDR3 region has the DNA TGTGCCAGTAGTCCCCAGGGGGGCGAGCAGTACTTC. Its translation: CASSPQGGEQYF. This chain links TRBV19 with TRBJ2-7; maybe TRBD1 (7 bases). The CDR3 covers 12 residues. CDR1 is LNHDA, CDR2 SQIVND, per germline (reference sequence). The V gene lost 5 bases and the J gene lost 6 bases, with 11 bases spanning the gap.

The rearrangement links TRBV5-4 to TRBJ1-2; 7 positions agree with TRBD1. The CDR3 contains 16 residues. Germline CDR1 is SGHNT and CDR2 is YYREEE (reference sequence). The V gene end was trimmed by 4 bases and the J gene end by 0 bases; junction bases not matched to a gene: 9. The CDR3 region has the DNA TGTGCCAGCAGCCCGGCCGGGACAGAATCTAACTATGGCTACACCTTC. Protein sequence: CASSPAGTESNYGYTF.

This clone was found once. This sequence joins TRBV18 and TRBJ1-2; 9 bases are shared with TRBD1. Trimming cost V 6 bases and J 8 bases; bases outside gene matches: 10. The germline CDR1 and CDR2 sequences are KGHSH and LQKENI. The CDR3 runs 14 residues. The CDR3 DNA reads TGTGCCAGCTCCCCGGACAGGGGACGAGGCGGCTACACCTTC. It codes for CASSPDRGRGGYTF.

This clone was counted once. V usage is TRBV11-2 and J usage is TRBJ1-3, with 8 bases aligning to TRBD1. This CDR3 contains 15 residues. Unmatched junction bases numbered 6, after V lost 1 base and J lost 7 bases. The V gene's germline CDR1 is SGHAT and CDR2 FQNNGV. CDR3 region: CASSLGLDRVNTIYF. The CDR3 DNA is TGTGCCAGCAGCTTAGGATTGGACAGGGTGAACACCATATATTTT.

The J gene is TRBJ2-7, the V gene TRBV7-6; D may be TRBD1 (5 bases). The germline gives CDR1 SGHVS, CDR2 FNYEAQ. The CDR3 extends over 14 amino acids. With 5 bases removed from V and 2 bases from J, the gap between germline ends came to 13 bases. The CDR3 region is CASSHNPGPYEQYF. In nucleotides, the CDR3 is TGTGCCAGCAGCCACAATCCAGGGCCCTACGAGCAGTACTTC.

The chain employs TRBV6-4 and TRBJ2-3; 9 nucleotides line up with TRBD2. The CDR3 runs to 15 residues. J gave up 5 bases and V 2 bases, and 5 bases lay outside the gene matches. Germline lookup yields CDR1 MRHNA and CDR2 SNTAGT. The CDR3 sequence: CASSDEGLAGDTQYF. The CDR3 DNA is TGTGCCAGCAGTGACGAGGGACTAGCAGGAGATACGCAGTATTTT.

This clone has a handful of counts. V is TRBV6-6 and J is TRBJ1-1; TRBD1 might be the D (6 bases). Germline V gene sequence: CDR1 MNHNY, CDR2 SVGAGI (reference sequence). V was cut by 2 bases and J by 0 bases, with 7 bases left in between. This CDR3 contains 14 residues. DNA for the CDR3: TGTGCCAGCAGTTACGGACAGATGAACACTGAAGCTTTCTTT. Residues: CASSYGQMNTEAFF.

The DNA for the CDR3 is TGTGCCAGCAGTTCCCGGGACAGGGATGAGGAGCAGTACTTC. Translation gives CASSSRDRDEEQYF. This chain links TRBV11-2 with TRBJ2-7; 9 bases align to TRBD1. The CDR3 runs 14 residues. Losses at the gene ends were 6 bases for V and 7 bases for J; bases not matched to a gene: 10. Germline V gene data show CDR1 as SGHAT and CDR2 as FQNNGV.

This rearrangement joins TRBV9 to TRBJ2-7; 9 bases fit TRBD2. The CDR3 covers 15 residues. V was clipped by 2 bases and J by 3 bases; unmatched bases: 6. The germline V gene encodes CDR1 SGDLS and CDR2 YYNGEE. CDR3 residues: CASSVGTSSIYEQYF. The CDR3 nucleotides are TGTGCCAGCAGCGTTGGGACTAGCTCGATCTACGAGCAGTACTTC. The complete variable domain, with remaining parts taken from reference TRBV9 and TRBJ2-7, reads DSGVTQTPKHLITATGQRVTLRCSPRSGDLSVYWYQQSLDQGLQFLIQYYNGEERAKGNILERFSAQQFPDLHSELNLSSLELGDSALYFCASSVGTSSIYEQYFGPGTRLTVT.

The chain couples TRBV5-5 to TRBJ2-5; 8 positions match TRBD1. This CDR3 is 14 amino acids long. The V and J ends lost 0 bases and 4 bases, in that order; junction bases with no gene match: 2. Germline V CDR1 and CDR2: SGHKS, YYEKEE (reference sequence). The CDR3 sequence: CASSLGTGRETQYF. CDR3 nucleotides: TGTGCCAGCAGCTTGGGGACAGGGCGAGAGACCCAGTACTTC.

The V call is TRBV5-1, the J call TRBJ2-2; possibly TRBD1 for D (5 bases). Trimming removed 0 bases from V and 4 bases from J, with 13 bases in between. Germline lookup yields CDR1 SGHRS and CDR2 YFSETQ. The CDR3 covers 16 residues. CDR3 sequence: CASSLGGADGTGELFF. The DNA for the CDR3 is TGCGCCAGCAGCTTGGGTGGGGCGGACGGCACCGGGGAGCTGTTTTTT.

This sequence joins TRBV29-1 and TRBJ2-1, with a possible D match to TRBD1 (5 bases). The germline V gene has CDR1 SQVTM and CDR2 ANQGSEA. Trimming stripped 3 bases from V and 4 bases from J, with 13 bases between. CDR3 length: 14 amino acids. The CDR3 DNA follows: TGCAGCGTTGACCGGCAGGGAAGGTACAATGAGCAGTTCTTC. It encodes CSVDRQGRYNEQFF.

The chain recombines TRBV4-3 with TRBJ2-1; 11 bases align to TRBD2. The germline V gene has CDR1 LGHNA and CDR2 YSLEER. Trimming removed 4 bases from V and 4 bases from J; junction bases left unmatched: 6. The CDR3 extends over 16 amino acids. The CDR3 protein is CASSRLTSGAYNEQFF. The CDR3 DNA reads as TGCGCCAGCAGCCGATTGACTAGCGGGGCTTACAATGAGCAGTTCTTC.

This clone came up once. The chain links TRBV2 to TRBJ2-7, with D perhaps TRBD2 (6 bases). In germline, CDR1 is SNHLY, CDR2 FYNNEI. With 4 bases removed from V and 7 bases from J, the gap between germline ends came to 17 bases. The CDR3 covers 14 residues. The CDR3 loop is CASSARVGGREQYF. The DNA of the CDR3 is TGTGCCAGCAGTGCCCGCGTCGGGGGAAGGGAGCAGTACTTC. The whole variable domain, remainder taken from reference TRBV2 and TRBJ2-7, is EPEVTQTPSHQVTQMGQEVILRCVPISNHLYFYWYRQILGQKVEFLVSFYNNEISEKSEIFDDQFSVERPDGSNFTLKIRSTKLEDSAMYFCASSARVGGREQYFGPGTRLTVT.

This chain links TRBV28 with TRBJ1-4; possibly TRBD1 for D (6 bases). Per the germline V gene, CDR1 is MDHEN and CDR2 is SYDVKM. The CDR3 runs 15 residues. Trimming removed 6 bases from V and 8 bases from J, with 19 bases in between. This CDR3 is CASRSRDTGREKLFF. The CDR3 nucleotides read TGTGCCAGCAGATCCCGGGACACCGGAAGGGAAAAACTGTTTTTT.

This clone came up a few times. CDR3 residues: CASRLTGYEQYF. Written as DNA, the CDR3 is TGTGCCAGCCGTCTTACAGGTTACGAGCAGTACTTC. The chain combines TRBV7-2 with TRBJ2-7; possibly TRBD1 for D (5 bases). Looked up from germline, CDR1 is SGHTA and CDR2 is FQGNSA. V lost 8 bases and J lost 4, with 12 bases in between. CDR3 length: 12 residues.

CDR3 DNA: TGTGCCAGCAGCTTCAGGGGTGACACAGCCGGGGAGACCCAGTACTTC. Amino acid sequence: CASSFRGDTAGETQYF. The chain carries TRBV7-3 and TRBJ2-5; possibly TRBD1 for D (6 bases). The CDR3 consists of 16 residues. V was shortened by 3 bases and J by 5 bases, with 19 bases between the two germline ends. Per germline, CDR1 SGHTA and CDR2 FQGTGA.

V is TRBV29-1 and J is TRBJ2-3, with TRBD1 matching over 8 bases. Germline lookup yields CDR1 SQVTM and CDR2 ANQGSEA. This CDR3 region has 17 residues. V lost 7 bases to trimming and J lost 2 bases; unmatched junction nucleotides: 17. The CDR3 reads CSAQHQWTGTVTDTQYF. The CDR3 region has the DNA TGCAGCGCCCAACATCAGTGGACAGGGACCGTCACAGATACGCAGTATTTT.

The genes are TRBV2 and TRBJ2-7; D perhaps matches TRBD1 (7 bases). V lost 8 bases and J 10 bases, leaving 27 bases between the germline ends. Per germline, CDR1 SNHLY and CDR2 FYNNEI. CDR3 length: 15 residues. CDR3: CASSGAQPGQFPQYF. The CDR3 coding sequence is TGTGCCAGCTCGGGAGCCCAGCCGGGACAGTTCCCTCAGTACTTC.

The CDR3 loop is CASSVEAYLADAEQYF. The DNA for the CDR3 is TGTGCCAGCAGCGTAGAGGCCTACCTAGCCGACGCCGAGCAGTACTTC. The V gene is TRBV9, the J gene TRBJ2-7; D might be TRBD2 (5 bases). The CDR3 is 16 residues long. Trimming took 0 bases from V and 6 from J, leaving 19 bases between them. CDR1 is SGDLS, CDR2 YYNGEE, per germline. Supplemented by reference TRBV9 and TRBJ2-7, the full variable domain reads DSGVTQTPKHLITATGQRVTLRCSPRSGDLSVYWYQQSLDQGLQFLIQYYNGEERAKGNILERFSAQQFPDLHSELNLSSLELGDSALYFCASSVEAYLADAEQYFGPGTRLTVT.

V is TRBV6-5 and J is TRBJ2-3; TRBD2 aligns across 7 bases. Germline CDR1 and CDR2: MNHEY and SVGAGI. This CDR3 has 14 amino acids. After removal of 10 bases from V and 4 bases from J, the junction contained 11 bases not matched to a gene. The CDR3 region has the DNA TGTGCCATCTCAAGCGGGGCGTGGTCAGATACGCAGTATTTT. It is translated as CAISSGAWSDTQYF.